These T cell receptor beta chains were read from a single sample in a study of blood T cell repertoires in COVID-19. Assay used: immunoSEQ multiplex PCR; TCRdb lists only in-frame clones, some missing. Among tens of thousands of clones listed, about 66% were seen once. The sample consisted of PBMCs or T cells enriched from blood (not recorded which). These receptors came from a woman aged 55-70 years who had been exposed to COVID-19. Both conserved end residues are part of each CDR3. D genes are given only for firm matches. Some rows mark clone size as missing; the rest say once, few, many or name a class of expanded clone.

v_gene	abundance	d_gene	j_gene	CDR3nt	CDR3aa
TRBV27	few	-	TRBJ2-1	TGTGCCAGCAGTCCAACTCGACAGGCTGTGCACAATGAGCAGTTCTTC	CASSPTRQAVHNEQFF
TRBV7-9	-	-	TRBJ1-1	TGTGCCAGCAGCTTAGCCGAAGGGGATGCTTTCTTT	CASSLAEGDAFF
TRBV27	few	TRBD1	TRBJ2-6	TGTGCCAGCAGTTCTCCGGGACAGGGGTCTCCTGGGGCCAACGTCCTGACTTTC	CASSSPGQGSPGANVLTF
TRBV7-2	-	-	TRBJ2-5	TGTGCCAGCAGCTTTTACGCGGAAGAGACCCAGTACTTC	CASSFYAEETQYF
TRBV6-5	-	TRBD2	TRBJ2-7	TGTGCCACCGGCCGCGGGGGAGCCCCCTACGAGCAGTACTTC	CATGRGGAPYEQYF
TRBV12-3/TRBV12-4	-	TRBD1	TRBJ1-1	TGTGCCAGCGGCTCAGGGGGAACTGAAGCTTTCTTT	CASGSGGTEAFF
TRBV4-3	-	-	TRBJ1-1	TGCGCCAGCAGCCAAGAGCGGGCCACTGAAGCTTTCTTT	CASSQERATEAFF
TRBV6-5	once	-	TRBJ1-5	TGTGCCAGCGGGAGTAGGGTCGATCAGCCCCAGCATTTT	CASGSRVDQPQHF
TRBV2	-	TRBD1	TRBJ2-5	TGTGCCAGCAGTGAAGTCTGGGACAGCCAGTACTTC	CASSEVWDSQYF
TRBV19	few	TRBD2	TRBJ2-2	TGTGCCAGTAGTGATCGCGGGAGGGCCGGGGAGCTGTTTTTT	CASSDRGRAGELFF
TRBV15	once	-	TRBJ1-2	TGTGCCACCAGCACAAGCACCCTTGGCTACACCTTC	CATSTSTLGYTF
TRBV19	-	TRBD2	TRBJ2-1	TGTGCCAGTAGTGTGGGACTAGCGGCCTACAATGAGCAGTTCTTC	CASSVGLAAYNEQFF
TRBV5-8	few	-	TRBJ1-1	TGTGCCAGCAGCCATACAGATTCTGAAGCTTTCTTT	CASSHTDSEAFF
TRBV5-1	-	TRBD1	TRBJ1-2	TGCGCCAGCAGCTTAACCGGGACAGGGGCAGGCGGCTACACCTTC	CASSLTGTGAGGYTF
TRBV27	-	-	TRBJ2-3	TGTGCCAGCAGTTCGGTCGGCGGGCAATTATCGCAGTATTTT	CASSSVGGQLSQYF
TRBV2	-	TRBD1	TRBJ2-3	TGTGCCAGCAGTGGAGGGGGCGCAGATACGCAGTATTTT	CASSGGGADTQYF
TRBV5-1	-	TRBD1	TRBJ2-1	TGCGCCAGCAGCCCCCGGACAGGGGGTGATAACAATGAGCAGTTCTTC	CASSPRTGGDNNEQFF
TRBV12-3/TRBV12-4	-	-	TRBJ2-5	TGTGCCAGCAGTTTAGACTCGGAAGAGACCCAGTACTTC	CASSLDSEETQYF
TRBV5-1	-	-	TRBJ1-2	TGCGCCAGCAGCTTGAGACAGTCTGGTTTCAAAGGCTACACCTTC	CASSLRQSGFKGYTF
TRBV4-3	-	TRBD2	TRBJ2-5	TGCGCCAGCAGCCAAGCGCCGGGAGGTGCGGTGACCCAGTACTTC	CASSQAPGGAVTQYF
TRBV7-2	-	TRBD1	TRBJ1-5	TGTGCCAGCAGCTTATTTCAGGGGGTAAGTCAGCCCCAGCATTTT	CASSLFQGVSQPQHF
TRBV19	few	TRBD2	TRBJ2-1	TGTGCCAGTAGTGCCGCCCGGATTAGCGGGGGGGCTCGCTATGAGCAGTTCTTC	CASSAARISGGARYEQFF
TRBV4-1	-	-	TRBJ1-2	TGCGCCAGCAGGGGGGCGCGAGGCTATGGCTACACCTTC	CASRGARGYGYTF
TRBV28	-	-	TRBJ1-4	TGTGCCAGCATTGAGGGCAGCAACGGAAAACTGTTTTTT	CASIEGSNGKLFF
TRBV28	-	-	TRBJ1-6	TGTGCCAGCAGTCGGACAGTATCACCCCTCCACTTT	CASSRTVSPLHF
TRBV4-1	-	TRBD1	TRBJ1-1	TGCGCCAGCAGCGACAGGGCCCCTGAAGCTTTCTTT	CASSDRAPEAFF
TRBV27	-	-	TRBJ1-3	TGTGCCAGCAGTTTCAGCTCTGGAAACACCATATATTTT	CASSFSSGNTIYF
TRBV2	-	TRBD2	TRBJ2-1	TGTGCCACCCTTCCGGGCGGGAGGCGCGATGAGCAGTTCTTC	CATLPGGRRDEQFF
TRBV28	-	TRBD2	TRBJ2-2	TGTGCCACCCGGACTAGCGGTCCTACCGGGGAGCTGTTTTTT	CATRTSGPTGELFF
TRBV11-3	-	TRBD1	TRBJ2-1	TGTGCCAGCAGCTTAGGGACAGGAGCCTACAATGAGCAGTTCTTC	CASSLGTGAYNEQFF
TRBV24-1	-	TRBD2	TRBJ2-1	TGTGCCACCAGTGTCGTAGCGGGAGGCAATGAGCAGTTCTTC	CATSVVAGGNEQFF
TRBV4-3	-	TRBD1	TRBJ1-1	TGCGCCAGCAGCCAAGATACGTTTGGGACAGGGGGCGTCGGGAACACTGAAGCTTTCTTT	CASSQDTFGTGGVGNTEAFF
TRBV2	once	TRBD1	TRBJ2-7	TGTGCCAGCAGTGGGGACAGGGGTTACGAGCAGTACTTC	CASSGDRGYEQYF
TRBV28	-	TRBD1	TRBJ1-5	TGTGCCAGCAGTCCCGAGAGGGGGCCGTATCAGCCCCAGCATTTT	CASSPERGPYQPQHF
TRBV4-1	-	-	TRBJ2-3	TGCGCCAGCAGCCAGTTTTCTAGGGACACCACAGATACGCAGTATTTT	CASSQFSRDTTDTQYF
TRBV19	-	TRBD2	TRBJ2-2	TGTGCCAGTAGTATCCGGACTAGCGGGAGATCCGGGGAGCTGTTTTTT	CASSIRTSGRSGELFF
TRBV7-7	-	TRBD1	TRBJ2-1	TGTGCCAGCAGCCGGGGGGACAGGGCCTCGGATGAGCAGTTCTTC	CASSRGDRASDEQFF
TRBV6-5	-	-	TRBJ1-6	TGTGCCAGCAGTTACGGCTCTGGAGACGCACCCCTCCACTTT	CASSYGSGDAPLHF
TRBV30	-	-	TRBJ1-1	TGTGCCTGGAGTGTAACAGGGCCAAACACTGAAGCTTTCTTT	CAWSVTGPNTEAFF
TRBV9	few	-	TRBJ2-2	TGTGCCAGCAGCGTAGCGGGTAGCCAATCCACCGGGGAGCTGTTTTTT	CASSVAGSQSTGELFF
TRBV5-6	-	-	TRBJ1-4	TGTGCCAGCAGCCCGGTGGGGGCGCGAGAAAAACTGTTTTTT	CASSPVGAREKLFF
TRBV9	once	TRBD1	TRBJ2-7	TGTGCCAGCAGCGTGAGTGGGACAGGCGCCTACGAGCAGTACTTC	CASSVSGTGAYEQYF
TRBV6-1	-	-	TRBJ1-5	TGTGCCAGCAGTGAAGCTGGACAGCAAAATCAGCCCCAGCATTTT	CASSEAGQQNQPQHF
TRBV30	many	-	TRBJ1-3	TGTGCCTGGAACACCCGCTCAGGAAACACCATATATTTT	CAWNTRSGNTIYF
TRBV29-1	-	-	TRBJ1-3	TGCAGCGTTGTAACCGGACAATCTGGAAACACCATATATTTT	CSVVTGQSGNTIYF
TRBV18	once	-	TRBJ1-1	TGTGCCAGCTCCCGGGACTCTGAAGCTTTCTTT	CASSRDSEAFF
TRBV7-9	-	-	TRBJ1-2	TGTGCCAGCAGCGTAACCGGGGGAAATGGCTACACCTTC	CASSVTGGNGYTF
TRBV5-1	-	TRBD2	TRBJ2-3	TGCGCCAGCAGCTTGGTCGCTAGCGGGACAGATACGCAGTATTTT	CASSLVASGTDTQYF
TRBV7-6	-	TRBD1	TRBJ1-2	TGTGCCAGCAGCTTAGGGACAGGGGTGGATGGCTACACCTTC	CASSLGTGVDGYTF
TRBV19	once	-	TRBJ1-3	TGTGCCAGTAGTACTACAGGATTCTCTGGAAACACCATATATTTT	CASSTTGFSGNTIYF
TRBV7-2	once	-	TRBJ1-2	TGTGCCAGCAGCTTAAAGGTGGGAGCTAACTATGGCTACACCTTC	CASSLKVGANYGYTF
TRBV28	-	-	TRBJ1-2	TGTGCCAGCAGTTTAGGGTCGACATCCCCGTACACCTTC	CASSLGSTSPYTF
TRBV6-7	-	-	TRBJ1-3	TGTGCCAGCAGTTACGGACAAGTCTCTGGAAACACCATATATTTT	CASSYGQVSGNTIYF
TRBV27	-	-	TRBJ1-4	TGTGCCAGCAGACTCGCAGGGTTGGAAAAACTGTTTTTT	CASRLAGLEKLFF
TRBV29-1	-	-	TRBJ1-3	TGCAGCATCCTTAGACAAACCTCTGGAAACACCATATATTTT	CSILRQTSGNTIYF
TRBV20-1	once	-	TRBJ2-1	TGCAGTGCTAGGGCATACAATGAGCAGTTCTTC	CSARAYNEQFF
TRBV19	few	-	TRBJ1-1	TGTGCCAGTAGTATATCAACGAGGGTCTCGACTGAAGCTTTCTTT	CASSISTRVSTEAFF